The 20 T cell receptor beta chains presented below share a single source sample, sequenced in a study of sequential checkpoint blockade in melanoma. The treatment was: randomized to nivolumab then ipilimumab (arm A) or the reverse (arm B). Here immunoSEQ multiplex PCR was the method, and the copy in TCRdb shows in-frame clones only, minus some. Of about 9,100 clones in the sample, 50% to 70% are singletons; the top ten hold about 41%. The specimen was CD8+ T cells sorted from blood (inferred from file names), collected from a patient given nivolumab and ipilimumab in sequence. All receptors come from a human donor with melanoma.

This sequence joins TRBV19 and TRBJ1-3; D unresolved. V was cut by 6 bases and J by 0 bases, with 12 bases left in between. CDR3 length: 15 amino acids. The germline gives CDR1 LNHDA, CDR2 SQIVND (reference sequence). For the CDR3, the DNA is TGTGCCAGTAGCCCGAGACAATTCTCTGGAAACACCATATATTTT. This sequence encodes CASSPRQFSGNTIYF.

This clone was seen only once. The chain carries TRBV15 and TRBJ1-5; D might be TRBD1 (5 bases). With 8 bases removed from V and 5 bases from J, the gap between germline ends came to 16 bases. Germline-derived CDR1 and CDR2 are LNHNV and YYDKDF (reference sequence). This CDR3 has 14 residues. As DNA, the CDR3 is TGTGCCACCTCTCGGAGGGGCGGGGATCAGCCCCAGCATTTT. Translated, it gives CATSRRGGDQPQHF.

This clone was found a few times. The rearrangement links TRBV6-5 to TRBJ1-2, with unresolved D. V was cut by 7 bases and J by 5 bases, with 8 bases left in between. Looked up from germline, CDR1 is MNHEY and CDR2 is SVGAGI. This CDR3 region has 11 residues. The CDR3 sequence: CASTSRYGYTF. The CDR3 region has the DNA TGTGCCAGCACTTCTCGGTATGGCTACACCTTC.

The V gene is TRBV5-4, the J gene TRBJ2-7; TRBD2 aligns across 12 bases. The V segment lost 4 bases and the J segment 3 bases; nucleotides outside the gene matches: 2. Germline CDR1 and CDR2: SGHNT and YYREEE (reference sequence). The CDR3 covers 14 residues. The CDR3 region has the DNA TGTGCCAGCAGCCAACTAGCGGGGGGCTACGAGCAGTACTTC. Translating gives CASSQLAGGYEQYF.

The chain recombines TRBV10-3 with TRBJ1-5; D is possibly TRBD1 (5 bases). Per the germline V gene, CDR1 is ENHRY and CDR2 is SYGVKD. V was shortened by 2 bases and J by 6 bases, with 11 bases between the two germline ends. The CDR3 contains 14 residues. Here the CDR3 reads CAISEAQAVQPQHF. The CDR3 DNA sequence: TGTGCCATCAGTGAGGCACAGGCAGTTCAGCCCCAGCATTTT.

The chain is built from TRBV6-6 and TRBJ2-5, with TRBD2 as a possible D gene (5 bases). The assigned J gene may be wrong: the sequence end matches TRBJ2-7 better. This CDR3 is built from 13 residues. The germline V gene encodes CDR1 MNHNY and CDR2 SVGAGI (reference sequence). CDR3 DNA: TGTGCCAGCAGGTTACCGGACTTATACGAGCAGTACTTC. Translated: CASRLPDLYEQYF.

This chain links TRBV28 with TRBJ2-5; TRBD2 aligns across 10 bases. J was trimmed by 5 bases and V by 5 bases; bases with no gene match: 11. From germline, CDR1 is MDHEN and CDR2 SYDVKM. This CDR3 is 16 amino acids long. In DNA form, the CDR3 reads TGTGCCAGCAGTCTTTATAGCGGGGGGACCTCTGAGACCCAGTACTTC. It encodes CASSLYSGGTSETQYF.

The gene calls are TRBV7-2 and TRBJ2-3; a possible D gene is TRBD2 (6 bases). The CDR3 covers 14 residues. Trimming shortened V by 6 bases and J by 2 bases, and 12 bases separated the two germline ends. In germline, CDR1 is SGHTA, CDR2 FQGNSA. The CDR3 DNA reads TGTGCCAGCAGGGGGACTTATTACACAGATACGCAGTATTTT. It is translated as CASRGTYYTDTQYF.

The J gene is TRBJ2-7, the V gene TRBV6-5; tentative D call: TRBD1 (6 bases). From germline, CDR1 is MNHEY and CDR2 SVGAGI. V was cut by 2 bases and J by 0 bases, with 11 bases left in between. The CDR3 spans 15 residues. CDR3 coding DNA: TGTGCCAGCAGTTACGACAGGTGGAGCTCCTACGAGCAGTACTTC. This encodes CASSYDRWSSYEQYF.

The CDR3 region has the DNA TGTGCCAGCAGCGGGAGCACTCCGCGCCCCTACGAGCAGTACTTC. It translates to CASSGSTPRPYEQYF. The J gene is TRBJ2-5, the V gene TRBV9; D not resolved. Gene TRBJ2-7 matches the end of the DNA better, so the J call may be wrong. The CDR3 loop spans 15 amino acids. Germline loops: CDR1 SGDLS, CDR2 YYNGEE.

The chain employs TRBV5-1 and TRBJ2-7; 8 bases match TRBD1. The CDR3 extends over 14 amino acids. Germline trimming cut 2 bases from V and 5 bases from J; bases unmatched to any gene: 6. Germline CDR1 reads SGHRS; CDR2 reads YFSETQ. The CDR3 is CASSLGQGANEQYF. As DNA, the CDR3 is TGCGCCAGCAGCTTAGGCCAGGGGGCCAACGAGCAGTACTTC.

This clone has only a few counts. V is TRBV7-9 and J is TRBJ1-1; 9 bases are a match to TRBD1. This CDR3 contains 14 residues. Germline lookup yields CDR1 SEHNR and CDR2 FQNEAQ (reference sequence). The V gene end was trimmed by 5 bases and the J gene end by 5 bases; junction bases not matched to a gene: 6. CDR3 sequence: CASSAGTGRTEAFF. In DNA form, the CDR3 reads TGTGCCAGCAGCGCCGGGACAGGGAGGACTGAAGCTTTCTTT.

The chain has TRBV27 and TRBJ1-5; D is perhaps TRBD1 (5 bases). The length of the CDR3 is 16 residues. V was cut by 6 bases and J by 0 bases, with 15 bases left in between. Germline assignment: CDR1 MNHEY and CDR2 SMNVEV (reference sequence). CDR3 amino acids: CASSLNRPNSNQPQHF. The CDR3 nucleotides read TGTGCCAGCAGCCTTAACAGGCCCAATAGCAATCAGCCCCAGCATTTT.

This chain links TRBV5-6 with TRBJ2-5; possible D gene TRBD2, 7 bases. Near its end, the DNA agrees better with TRBJ2-7, so the J call may be wrong. Germline V gives CDR1 SGHDT, CDR2 YYEEEE. The CDR3 consists of 14 residues. This CDR3 reads CASSLGGGEAEQYF. The CDR3 bases are TGTGCCAGCAGCTTGGGCGGGGGCGAGGCCGAGCAGTACTTC.

The chain combines TRBV28 with TRBJ1-4, with D tentatively TRBD1 (6 bases). Germline V gene lookup returns CDR1 MDHEN and CDR2 SYDVKM. The germline V and J ends were trimmed by 7 bases and 2 bases, with 17 bases remaining between them. The CDR3 has 16 amino acids. This CDR3 reads CASISSLTGTNEKLFF. DNA for the CDR3: TGTGCCAGCATTTCATCCTTGACAGGCACTAATGAAAAACTGTTTTTT.

The rearrangement links TRBV13 to TRBJ2-7, with 7 bases lining up with TRBD1. Germline V gene sequence: CDR1 PRHDT, CDR2 FYEKMQ (reference sequence). This CDR3 has 14 amino acids. J was trimmed by 2 bases and V by 5 bases; bases with no gene match: 6. CDR3 loop: CASSPDRLAYEQYF. In DNA form, the CDR3 reads TGTGCCAGCAGCCCGGACAGGTTGGCCTACGAGCAGTACTTC.

The J gene is TRBJ1-4, the V gene TRBV30; D ambiguous. Germline-derived CDR1 and CDR2 are GTSNPN and SVGIG (reference sequence). There are 12 residues in the CDR3. V shed 0 bases and J shed 4 bases, with 3 bases lying between them. The DNA for the CDR3 is TGTGCCTGGAGTGTACATAATGAAAAACTGTTTTTT. Translation: CAWSVHNEKLFF.

There are a few counts of this clone. The chain carries TRBV29-1 and TRBJ2-2, with TRBD1 identical over 10 bases. V lost 2 bases and J lost 0; bases outside the gene matches: 3. The CDR3 consists of 16 residues. The V gene's germline CDR1 is SQVTM and CDR2 ANQGSEA. The CDR3 DNA reads TGCAGCGTTGAAACTGGACAGGGGGCGAACACCGGGGAGCTGTTTTTT. This gives the protein CSVETGQGANTGELFF.

The gene calls are TRBV28 and TRBJ1-2; D is perhaps TRBD1 (6 bases). The germline gives CDR1 MDHEN, CDR2 SYDVKM. The CDR3 loop spans 15 amino acids. Deletions cut 5 bases from V and 3 bases from J, with 16 bases between. CDR3 region: CASSPALGQYYGYTF. CDR3 nucleotides: TGTGCCAGCAGTCCGGCCCTAGGACAGTACTATGGCTACACCTTC.

The V and J genes are TRBV27 and TRBJ2-7; 8 bases line up with TRBD2. This CDR3 spans 14 amino acids. J lost 5 bases, V lost 0 bases, and 3 bases had no gene match. Germline V lookup: CDR1 MNHEY, CDR2 SMNVEV (reference sequence). As DNA, the CDR3 is TGTGCCAGCAGTTTATCGCCGACTAGCGACGAGCAGTACTTC. The encoded protein is CASSLSPTSDEQYF.